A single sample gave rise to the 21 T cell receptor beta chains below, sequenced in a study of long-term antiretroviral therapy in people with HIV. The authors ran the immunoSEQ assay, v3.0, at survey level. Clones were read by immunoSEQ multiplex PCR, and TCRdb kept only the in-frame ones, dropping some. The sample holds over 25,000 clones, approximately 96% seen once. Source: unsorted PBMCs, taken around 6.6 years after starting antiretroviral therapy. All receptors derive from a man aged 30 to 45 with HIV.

The CDR3 protein is CASTSRENEQFF. Written as DNA, the CDR3 is TGTGCCAGCACCTCCCGAGAAAATGAGCAGTTCTTC. V gene TRBV2 combines with J gene TRBJ2-1, with D unresolved. The CDR3 has 12 amino acids. Germline V lookup: CDR1 SNHLY, CDR2 FYNNEI. V was pared by 7 bases and J by 7 bases, with 11 bases between. The full variable domain, its missing parts supplied by reference TRBV2 and TRBJ2-1, is EPEVTQTPSHQVTQMGQEVILRCVPISNHLYFYWYRQILGQKVEFLVSFYNNEISEKSEIFDDQFSVERPDGSNFTLKIRSTKLEDSAMYFCASTSRENEQFFGPGTRLTVL.

The CDR3 region has the DNA TGTGCCATCAGTGAGAACAACCCTCGCTCCTACGAGCAGTACTTC. Amino acid sequence: CAISENNPRSYEQYF. The chain employs TRBV10-3 and TRBJ2-7; D is undetermined. The CDR3 contains 15 residues. Trimming shortened V by 2 bases and J by 0 bases, and 11 bases separated the two germline ends. CDR1 is ENHRY, CDR2 SYGVKD, per germline.

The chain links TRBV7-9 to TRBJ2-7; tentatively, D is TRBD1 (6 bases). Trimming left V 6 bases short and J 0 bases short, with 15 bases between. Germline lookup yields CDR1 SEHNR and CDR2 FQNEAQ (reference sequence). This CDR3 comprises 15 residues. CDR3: CASSHFQGLSYEQYF. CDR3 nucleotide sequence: TGTGCCAGCAGTCACTTTCAGGGGCTCTCCTACGAGCAGTACTTC.

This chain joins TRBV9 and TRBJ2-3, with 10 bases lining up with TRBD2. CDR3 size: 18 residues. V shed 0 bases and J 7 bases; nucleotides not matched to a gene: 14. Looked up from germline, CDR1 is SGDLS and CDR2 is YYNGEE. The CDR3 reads CASSVAPASGSRPHTQYF. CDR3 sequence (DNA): TGTGCCAGCAGCGTAGCCCCCGCTAGCGGGAGTCGGCCGCATACGCAGTATTTT.

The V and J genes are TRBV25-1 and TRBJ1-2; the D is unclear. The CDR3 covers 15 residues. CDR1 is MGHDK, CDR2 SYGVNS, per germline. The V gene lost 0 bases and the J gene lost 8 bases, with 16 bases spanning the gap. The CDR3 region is CASSEYGRVDEGYTF. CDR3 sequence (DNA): TGTGCCAGCAGTGAATATGGACGGGTCGATGAGGGCTACACCTTC.

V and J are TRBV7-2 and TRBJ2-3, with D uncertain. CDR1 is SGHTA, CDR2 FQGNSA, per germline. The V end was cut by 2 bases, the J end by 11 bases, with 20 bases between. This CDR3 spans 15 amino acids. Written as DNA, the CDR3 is TGTGCCAGCAGCTTACTCCGGGTCTATAGATACGGGCAGTATTTT. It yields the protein CASSLLRVYRYGQYF.

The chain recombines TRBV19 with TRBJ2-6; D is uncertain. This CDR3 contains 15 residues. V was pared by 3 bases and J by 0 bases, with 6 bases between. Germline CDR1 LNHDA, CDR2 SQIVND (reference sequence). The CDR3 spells CASSMSPSGANVLTF. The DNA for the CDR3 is TGTGCCAGTAGTATGTCACCCTCTGGGGCCAACGTCCTGACTTTC.

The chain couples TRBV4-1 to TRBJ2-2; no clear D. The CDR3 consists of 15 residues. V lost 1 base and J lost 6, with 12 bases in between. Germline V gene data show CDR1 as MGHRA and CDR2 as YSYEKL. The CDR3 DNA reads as TGCGCCAGCAGCCAAGTCATCCTTGGGCCCGGGGAGCTGTTTTTT. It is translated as CASSQVILGPGELFF.

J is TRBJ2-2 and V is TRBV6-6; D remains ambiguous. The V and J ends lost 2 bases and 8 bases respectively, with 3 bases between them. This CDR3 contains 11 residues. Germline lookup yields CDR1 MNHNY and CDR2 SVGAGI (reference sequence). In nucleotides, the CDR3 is TGTGCCAGCAGTTACGTTGGGGAGCTGTTTTTT. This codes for CASSYVGELFF.

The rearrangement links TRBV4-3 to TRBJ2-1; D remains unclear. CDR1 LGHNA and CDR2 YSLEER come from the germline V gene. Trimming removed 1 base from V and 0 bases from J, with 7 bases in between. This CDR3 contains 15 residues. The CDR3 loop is CASSQVPSSYNEQFF. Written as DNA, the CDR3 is TGCGCCAGCAGCCAAGTACCTAGCTCCTACAATGAGCAGTTCTTC.

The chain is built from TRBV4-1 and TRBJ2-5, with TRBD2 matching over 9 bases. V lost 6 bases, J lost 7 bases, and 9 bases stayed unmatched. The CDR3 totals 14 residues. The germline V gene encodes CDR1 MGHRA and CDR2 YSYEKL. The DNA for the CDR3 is TGCGCCAGCAGACCCGGGACTAGCTCCGGGACCCAGTACTTC. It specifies CASRPGTSSGTQYF.

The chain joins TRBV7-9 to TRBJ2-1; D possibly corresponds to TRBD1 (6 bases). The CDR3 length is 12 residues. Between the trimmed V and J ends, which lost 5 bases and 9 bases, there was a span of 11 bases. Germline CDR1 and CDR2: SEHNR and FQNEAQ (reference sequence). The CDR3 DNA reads TGTGCCAGCAGCAGCAGGGGTTCTGAGCAGTTCTTC. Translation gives CASSSRGSEQFF.

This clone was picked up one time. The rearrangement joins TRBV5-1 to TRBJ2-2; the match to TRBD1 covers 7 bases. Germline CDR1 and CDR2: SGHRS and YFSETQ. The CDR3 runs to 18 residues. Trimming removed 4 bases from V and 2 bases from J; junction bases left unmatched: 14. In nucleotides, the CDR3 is TGCGCCAGCAGCCCTCCCTCGAGGGGGCTACGTAACACCGGGGAGCTGTTTTTT. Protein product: CASSPPSRGLRNTGELFF.

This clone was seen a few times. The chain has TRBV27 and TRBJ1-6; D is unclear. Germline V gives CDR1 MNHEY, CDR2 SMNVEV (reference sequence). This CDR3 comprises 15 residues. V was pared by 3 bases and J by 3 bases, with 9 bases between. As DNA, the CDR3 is TGTGCCAGCAGTTTTCAGAAAGTCTATAATTCACCCCTCCACTTT. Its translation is CASSFQKVYNSPLHF.

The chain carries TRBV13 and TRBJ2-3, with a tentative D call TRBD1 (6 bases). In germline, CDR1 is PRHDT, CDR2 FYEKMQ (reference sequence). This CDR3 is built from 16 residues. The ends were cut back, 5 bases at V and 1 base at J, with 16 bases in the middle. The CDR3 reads CASSTRDTPRTDTQYF. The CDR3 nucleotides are TGTGCCAGCAGCACAAGGGACACACCTCGCACAGATACGCAGTATTTT.

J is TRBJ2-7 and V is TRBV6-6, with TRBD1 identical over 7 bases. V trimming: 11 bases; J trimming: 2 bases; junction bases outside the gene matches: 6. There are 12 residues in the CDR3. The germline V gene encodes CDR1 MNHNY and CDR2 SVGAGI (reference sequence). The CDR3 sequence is CAVLQGPYEQYF. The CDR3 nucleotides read TGTGCCGTCCTACAGGGGCCCTACGAGCAGTACTTC.

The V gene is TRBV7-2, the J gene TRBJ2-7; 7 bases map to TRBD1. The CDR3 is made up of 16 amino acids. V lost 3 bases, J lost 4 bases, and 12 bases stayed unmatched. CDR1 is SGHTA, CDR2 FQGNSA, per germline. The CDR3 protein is CASSFGVGGIGYEQYF. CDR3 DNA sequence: TGTGCCAGCAGCTTTGGAGTAGGGGGCATTGGATACGAGCAGTACTTC.

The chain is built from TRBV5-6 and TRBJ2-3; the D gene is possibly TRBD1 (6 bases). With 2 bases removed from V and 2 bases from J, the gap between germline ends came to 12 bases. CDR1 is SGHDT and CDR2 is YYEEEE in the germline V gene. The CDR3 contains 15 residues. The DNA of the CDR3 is TGTGCCAGCAGCTTAGCCAGGGGTACCACAGATACGCAGTATTTT. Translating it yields CASSLARGTTDTQYF.

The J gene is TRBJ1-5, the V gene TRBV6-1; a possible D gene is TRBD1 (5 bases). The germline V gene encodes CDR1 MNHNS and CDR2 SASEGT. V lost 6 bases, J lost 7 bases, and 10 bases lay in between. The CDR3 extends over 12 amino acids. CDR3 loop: CASRGGYQPQHF. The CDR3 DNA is TGTGCCAGCAGGGGGGGGTACCAGCCCCAGCATTTT.

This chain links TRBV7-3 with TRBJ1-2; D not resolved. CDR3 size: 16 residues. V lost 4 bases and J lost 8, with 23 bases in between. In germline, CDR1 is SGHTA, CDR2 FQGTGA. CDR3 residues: CASSSQIGVMGNGYTF. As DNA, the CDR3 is TGTGCCAGCAGCTCACAGATCGGGGTTATGGGGAACGGCTACACCTTC.

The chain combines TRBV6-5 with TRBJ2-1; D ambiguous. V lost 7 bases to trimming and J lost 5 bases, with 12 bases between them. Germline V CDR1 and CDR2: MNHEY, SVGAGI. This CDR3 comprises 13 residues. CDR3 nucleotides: TGTGCCAGCACCCCAGCGACGGACAATGAGCAGTTCTTC. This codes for CASTPATDNEQFF.